The 7 T cell receptor beta chains given below trace back to one sample, sequenced in a study of blood T cell repertoires in COVID-19. This table comes from immunoSEQ multiplex PCR, and its TCRdb copy is limited to in-frame clones, with some not included. The sample yields 25,000 to 35,000 clones, approximately 80% seen once. Material: peripheral blood. These receptors were collected from an elderly man with acute or convalescent COVID-19.

V gene TRBV6-5 combines with J gene TRBJ2-3, with 9 bases fitting TRBD1. This CDR3 region has 15 residues. Germline CDR1 reads MNHEY; CDR2 reads SVGAGI. With V trimmed by 8 bases and J by 3 bases, 9 bases remained unmatched. The CDR3 bases are TGTGCCAGCGGCCAGTTCGGACAGGGGACAGATACGCAGTATTTT. Residues: CASGQFGQGTDTQYF.

V usage is TRBV19 and J usage is TRBJ1-1, with D uncertain. Per the germline V gene, CDR1 is LNHDA and CDR2 is SQIVND (reference sequence). The CDR3 is made up of 15 amino acids. The V gene lost 3 bases and the J gene lost 1 base, with 12 bases spanning the gap. Written as DNA, the CDR3 is TGTGCCAGTAGTATCTATTACGGAGAGAACACTGAAGCTTTCTTT. Translating gives CASSIYYGENTEAFF.

The J gene is TRBJ2-3, the V gene TRBV29-1; D may be TRBD2 (6 bases). Germline loops: CDR1 SQVTM, CDR2 ANQGSEA. Trimming stripped 4 bases from V and 4 bases from J, with 6 bases between. The CDR3 covers 11 residues. CDR3 DNA: TGCAGCGTTGCGGGAGCAGATACGCAGTATTTT. It yields the protein CSVAGADTQYF.

The CDR3 region is CASSLALGQGRSNEKLFF. In DNA, the CDR3 is TGCGCCAGCAGCTTGGCTCTAGGACAGGGGCGAAGTAATGAAAAACTGTTTTTT. The chain joins TRBV5-1 to TRBJ1-4; 9 bases agree with TRBD1. Germline-derived CDR1 and CDR2 are SGHRS and YFSETQ. There are 18 residues in the CDR3. J gave up 4 bases and V 0 bases, and 10 bases lay outside the gene matches.

This sequence joins TRBV5-1 and TRBJ1-3, with a possible D match to TRBD1 (5 bases). CDR1 and CDR2 from the germline V gene are SGHRS and YFSETQ. Deletions cut 2 bases from V and 0 bases from J, with 9 bases between. The CDR3 spans 15 residues. CDR3 residues: CASSLQAHSGNTIYF. The CDR3 region has the DNA TGCGCCAGCAGCTTACAGGCCCACTCTGGAAACACCATATATTTT.

The chain uses TRBV30 and TRBJ2-7; tentative D call: TRBD2 (6 bases). The V gene's germline CDR1 is GTSNPN and CDR2 SVGIG (reference sequence). This CDR3 region has 20 residues. Trimming cost V 0 bases and J 3 bases, with 30 bases left between them. The CDR3 region has the DNA TGTGCCTGGAGTGTATTCAAGGGGACTCAATTCCAAACCCCCCTCTACGAGCAGTACTTC. Its protein product is CAWSVFKGTQFQTPLYEQYF.

The V and J genes are TRBV5-1 and TRBJ1-5; D is unclear. V lost 4 bases and J 6 bases, leaving 11 bases between the germline ends. Germline lookup yields CDR1 SGHRS and CDR2 YFSETQ. There are 13 residues in the CDR3. The chain's CDR3 is CASSPGSGQPQHF. Here the CDR3 DNA reads TGCGCCAGCAGCCCTGGCTCGGGTCAGCCCCAGCATTTT.